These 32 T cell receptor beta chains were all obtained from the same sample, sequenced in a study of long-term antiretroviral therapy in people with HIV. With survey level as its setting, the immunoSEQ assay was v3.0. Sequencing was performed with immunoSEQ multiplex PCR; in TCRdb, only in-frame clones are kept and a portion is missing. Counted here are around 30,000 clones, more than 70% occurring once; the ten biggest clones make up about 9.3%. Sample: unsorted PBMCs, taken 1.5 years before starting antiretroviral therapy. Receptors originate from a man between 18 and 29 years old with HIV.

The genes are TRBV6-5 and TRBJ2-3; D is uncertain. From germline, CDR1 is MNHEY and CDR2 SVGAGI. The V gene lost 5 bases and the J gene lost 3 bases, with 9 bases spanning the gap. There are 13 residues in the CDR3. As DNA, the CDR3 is TGTGCCAGCAGTCTTCGACTGACAGATACGCAGTATTTT. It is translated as CASSLRLTDTQYF.

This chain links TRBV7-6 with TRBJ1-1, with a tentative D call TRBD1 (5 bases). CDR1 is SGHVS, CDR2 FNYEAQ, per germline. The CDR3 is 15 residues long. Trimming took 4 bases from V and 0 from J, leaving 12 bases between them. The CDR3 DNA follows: TGTGCCAGCAGCTCTCTAGGGGCGTTGAACACTGAAGCTTTCTTT. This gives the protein CASSSLGALNTEAFF. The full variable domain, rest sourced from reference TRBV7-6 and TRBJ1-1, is GAGVSQSPRYKVTKRGQDVALRCDPISGHVSLYWYRQALGQGPEFLTYFNYEAQQDKSGLPNDRFSAERPEGSISTLTIQRTEQRDSAMYRCASSSLGALNTEAFFGQGTRLTVV.

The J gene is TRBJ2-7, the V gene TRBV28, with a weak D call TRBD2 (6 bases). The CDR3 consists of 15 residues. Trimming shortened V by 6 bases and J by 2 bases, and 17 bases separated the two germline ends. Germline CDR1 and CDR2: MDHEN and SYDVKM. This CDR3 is CASSPGTASPYEQYF. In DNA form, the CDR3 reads TGTGCCAGCAGCCCCGGGACTGCCTCCCCCTACGAGCAGTACTTC.

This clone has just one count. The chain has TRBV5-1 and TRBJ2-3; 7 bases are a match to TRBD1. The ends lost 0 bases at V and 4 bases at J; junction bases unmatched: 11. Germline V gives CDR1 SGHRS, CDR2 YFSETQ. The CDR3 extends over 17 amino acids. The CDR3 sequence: CASSLALGTVSADTQYF. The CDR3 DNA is TGCGCCAGCAGCTTGGCCTTAGGGACAGTTAGCGCAGATACGCAGTATTTT.

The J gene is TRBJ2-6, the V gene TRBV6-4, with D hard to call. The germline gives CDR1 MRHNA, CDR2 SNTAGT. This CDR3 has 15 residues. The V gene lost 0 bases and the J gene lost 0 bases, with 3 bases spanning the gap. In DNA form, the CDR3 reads TGTGCCAGCAGTGACTCGAACTCTGGGGCCAACGTCCTGACTTTC. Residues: CASSDSNSGANVLTF.

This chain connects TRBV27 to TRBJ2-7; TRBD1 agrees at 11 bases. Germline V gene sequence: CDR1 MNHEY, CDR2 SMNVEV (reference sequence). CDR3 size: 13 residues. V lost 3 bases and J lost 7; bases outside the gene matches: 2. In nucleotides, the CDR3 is TGTGCCAGCAGTTTGGACAGGGGGCGGGAGCAGTACTTC. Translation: CASSLDRGREQYF.

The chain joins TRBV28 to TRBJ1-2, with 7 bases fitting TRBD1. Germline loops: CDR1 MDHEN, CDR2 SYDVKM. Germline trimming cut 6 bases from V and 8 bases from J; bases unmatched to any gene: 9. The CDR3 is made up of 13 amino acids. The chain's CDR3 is CASSQGQASGYTF. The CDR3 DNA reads TGTGCCAGCAGCCAAGGACAGGCCAGCGGCTACACCTTC.

The CDR3 loop is CASSLETLNNEQFF. CDR3 DNA sequence: TGCGCCAGCAGCTTGGAAACACTGAACAATGAGCAGTTCTTC. This chain links TRBV5-1 with TRBJ2-1; D gene uncertain. V was shortened by 0 bases and J by 5 bases, with 9 bases between the two germline ends. This CDR3 is 14 amino acids long. Germline CDR1 and CDR2: SGHRS and YFSETQ.

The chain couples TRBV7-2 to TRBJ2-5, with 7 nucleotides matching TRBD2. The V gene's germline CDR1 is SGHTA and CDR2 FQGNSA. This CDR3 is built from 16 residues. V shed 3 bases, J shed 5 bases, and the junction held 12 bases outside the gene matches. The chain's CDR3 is CASSFSTAGIRETQYF. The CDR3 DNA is TGTGCCAGCAGCTTTTCCACAGCGGGAATTAGGGAGACCCAGTACTTC.

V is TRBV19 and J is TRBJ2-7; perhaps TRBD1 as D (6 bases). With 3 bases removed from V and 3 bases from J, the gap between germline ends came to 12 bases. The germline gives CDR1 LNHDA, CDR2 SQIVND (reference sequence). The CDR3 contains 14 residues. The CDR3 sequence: CASSMAGAIYEQYF. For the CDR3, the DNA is TGTGCCAGTAGTATGGCAGGGGCAATCTACGAGCAGTACTTC.

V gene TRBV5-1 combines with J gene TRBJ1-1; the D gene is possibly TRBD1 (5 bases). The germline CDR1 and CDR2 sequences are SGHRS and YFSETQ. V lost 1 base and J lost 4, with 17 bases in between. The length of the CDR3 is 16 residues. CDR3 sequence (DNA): TGCGCCAGCAGCTTGTCGTCAGGGTTGTTAATCACTGAAGCTTTCTTT. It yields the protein CASSLSSGLLITEAFF. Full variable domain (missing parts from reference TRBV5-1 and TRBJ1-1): KAGVTQTPRYLIKTRGQQVTLSCSPISGHRSVSWYQQTPGQGLQFLFEYFSETQRNKGNFPGRFSGRQFSNSRSEMNVSTLELGDSALYLCASSLSSGLLITEAFFGQGTRLTVV.

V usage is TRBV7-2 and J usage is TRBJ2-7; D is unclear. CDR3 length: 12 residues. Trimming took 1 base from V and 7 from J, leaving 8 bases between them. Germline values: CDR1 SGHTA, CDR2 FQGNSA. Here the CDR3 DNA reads TGTGCCAGCAGCTTAGACTGGCGGGAGCAGTACTTC. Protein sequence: CASSLDWREQYF.

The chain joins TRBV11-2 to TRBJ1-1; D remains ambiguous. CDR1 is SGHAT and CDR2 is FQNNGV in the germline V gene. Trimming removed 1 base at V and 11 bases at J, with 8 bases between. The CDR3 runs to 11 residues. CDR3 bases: TGTGCCAGCAGCTTAGCTGGGTATGCTTTCTTT. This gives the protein CASSLAGYAFF.

The CDR3 region has the DNA TGTGCCAGCAGCTTAAGGAAGGGTGGAGGCACTGAAGCTTTCTTT. The encoded protein is CASSLRKGGGTEAFF. The chain uses TRBV11-1 and TRBJ1-1; the D is unclear. The CDR3 totals 15 residues. Germline V CDR1 and CDR2: SGHAT, FQDESV (reference sequence). V shed 2 bases and J shed 4 bases, with 14 bases lying between them.

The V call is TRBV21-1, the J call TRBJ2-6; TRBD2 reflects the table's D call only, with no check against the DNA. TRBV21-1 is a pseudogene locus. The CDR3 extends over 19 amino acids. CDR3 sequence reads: CASSKGGEKVSSGANVLTF. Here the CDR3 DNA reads TGTGCCAGCAGCAAGGGGGGGGAGAAGGTTAGCTCTGGGGCCAACGTCCTGACTTTC.

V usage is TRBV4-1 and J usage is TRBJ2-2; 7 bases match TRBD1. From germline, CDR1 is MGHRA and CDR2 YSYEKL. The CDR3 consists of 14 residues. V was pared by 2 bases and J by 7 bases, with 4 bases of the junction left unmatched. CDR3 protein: CASSQKGAGGELFF. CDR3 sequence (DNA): TGCGCCAGCAGCCAAAAGGGGGCGGGCGGGGAGCTGTTTTTT.

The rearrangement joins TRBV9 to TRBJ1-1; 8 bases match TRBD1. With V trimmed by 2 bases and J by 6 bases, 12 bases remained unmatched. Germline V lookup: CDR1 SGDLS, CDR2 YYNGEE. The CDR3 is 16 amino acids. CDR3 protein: CASSVVGQGTEAEAFF. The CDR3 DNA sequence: TGTGCCAGCAGCGTCGTAGGACAGGGCACCGAAGCTGAAGCTTTCTTT.

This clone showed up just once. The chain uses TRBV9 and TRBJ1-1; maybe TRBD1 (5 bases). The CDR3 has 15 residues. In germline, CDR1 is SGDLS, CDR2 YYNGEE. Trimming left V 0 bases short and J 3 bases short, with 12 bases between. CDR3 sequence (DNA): TGTGCCAGCAGCGTAGGGGGCCCTTGGGACACTGAAGCTTTCTTT. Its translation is CASSVGGPWDTEAFF.

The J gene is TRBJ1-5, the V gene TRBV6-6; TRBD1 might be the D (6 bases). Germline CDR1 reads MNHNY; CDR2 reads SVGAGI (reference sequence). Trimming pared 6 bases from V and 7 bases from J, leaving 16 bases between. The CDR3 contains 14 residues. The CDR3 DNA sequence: TGTGCCAGCAGAATCGGACAGTCTGGACAGCCCCAGCATTTT. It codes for CASRIGQSGQPQHF.

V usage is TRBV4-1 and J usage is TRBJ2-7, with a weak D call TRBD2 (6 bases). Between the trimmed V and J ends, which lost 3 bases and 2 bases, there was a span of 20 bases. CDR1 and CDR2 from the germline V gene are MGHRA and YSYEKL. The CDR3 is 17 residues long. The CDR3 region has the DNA TGCGCCAGCAGCCACCCGGGAGAGACCTACGGGGCCTACGAGCAGTACTTC. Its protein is CASSHPGETYGAYEQYF.

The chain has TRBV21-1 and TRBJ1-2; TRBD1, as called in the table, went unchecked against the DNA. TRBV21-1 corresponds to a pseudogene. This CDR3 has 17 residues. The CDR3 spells CASSPGQGANRFYGYTF. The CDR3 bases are TGTGCCAGCTCCCCGGGACAGGGGGCCAACCGGTTCTATGGCTACACCTTC.

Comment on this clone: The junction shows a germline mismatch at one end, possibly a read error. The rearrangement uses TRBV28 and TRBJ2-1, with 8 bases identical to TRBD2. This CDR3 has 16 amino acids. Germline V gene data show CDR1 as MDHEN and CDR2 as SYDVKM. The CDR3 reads CASILAGRSSYNEQFF. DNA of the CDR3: TGTGCCAGCATTTTAGCGGGAAGGAGCTCCTACAATGAGCAGTTCTTC.

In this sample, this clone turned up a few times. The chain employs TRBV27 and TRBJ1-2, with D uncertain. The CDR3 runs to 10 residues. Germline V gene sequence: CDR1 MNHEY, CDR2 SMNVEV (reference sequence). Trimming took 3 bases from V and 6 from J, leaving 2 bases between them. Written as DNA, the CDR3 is TGTGCCAGCAGTTTTGATGGCTACACCTTC. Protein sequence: CASSFDGYTF.

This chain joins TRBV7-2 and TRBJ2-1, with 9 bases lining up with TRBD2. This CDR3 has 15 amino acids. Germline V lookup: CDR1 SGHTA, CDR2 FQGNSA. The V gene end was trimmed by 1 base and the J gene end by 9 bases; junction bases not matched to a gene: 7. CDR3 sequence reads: CASSLERTSETEQFF. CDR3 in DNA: TGTGCCAGCAGCTTAGAGAGGACTAGCGAGACTGAGCAGTTCTTC.

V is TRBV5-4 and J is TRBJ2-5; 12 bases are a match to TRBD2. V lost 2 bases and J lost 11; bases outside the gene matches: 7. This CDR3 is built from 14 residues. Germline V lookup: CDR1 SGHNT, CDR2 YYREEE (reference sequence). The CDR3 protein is CASSLGTSGREQYF. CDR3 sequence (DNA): TGTGCCAGCAGCTTAGGGACTAGCGGGCGGGAGCAGTACTTC.

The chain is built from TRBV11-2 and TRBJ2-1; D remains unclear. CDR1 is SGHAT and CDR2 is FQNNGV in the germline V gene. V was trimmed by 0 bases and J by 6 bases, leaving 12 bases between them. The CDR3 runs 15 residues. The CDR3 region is CASSLDYSMINEQFF. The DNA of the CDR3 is TGTGCCAGCAGCTTAGATTACAGTATGATCAATGAGCAGTTCTTC.

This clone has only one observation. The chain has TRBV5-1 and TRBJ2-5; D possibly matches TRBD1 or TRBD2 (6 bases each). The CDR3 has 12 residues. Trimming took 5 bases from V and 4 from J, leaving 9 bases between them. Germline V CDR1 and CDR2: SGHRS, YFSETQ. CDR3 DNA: TGCGCCAGCAGGGGGGGCCGAGAGACCCAGTACTTC. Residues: CASRGGRETQYF.

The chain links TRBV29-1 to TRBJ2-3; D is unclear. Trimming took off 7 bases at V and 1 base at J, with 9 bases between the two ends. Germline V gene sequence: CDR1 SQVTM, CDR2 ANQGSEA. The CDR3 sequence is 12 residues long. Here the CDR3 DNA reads TGCAGCGATAGGACCCGCACAGATACGCAGTATTTT. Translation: CSDRTRTDTQYF.

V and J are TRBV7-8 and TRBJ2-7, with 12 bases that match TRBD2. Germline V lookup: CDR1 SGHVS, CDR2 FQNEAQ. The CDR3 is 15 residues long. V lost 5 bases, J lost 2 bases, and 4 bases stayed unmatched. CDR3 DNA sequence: TGTGCCAGCAGCATCCGACTAGCGGGGGCCTACGAGCAGTACTTC. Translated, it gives CASSIRLAGAYEQYF. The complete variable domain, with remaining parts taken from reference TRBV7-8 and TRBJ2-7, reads GAGVSQSPRYKVAKRGQDVALRCDPISGHVSLFWYQQALGQGPEFLTYFQNEAQLDKSGLPSDRFFAERPEGSVSTLKIQRTQQEDSAVYLCASSIRLAGAYEQYFGPGTRLTVT.

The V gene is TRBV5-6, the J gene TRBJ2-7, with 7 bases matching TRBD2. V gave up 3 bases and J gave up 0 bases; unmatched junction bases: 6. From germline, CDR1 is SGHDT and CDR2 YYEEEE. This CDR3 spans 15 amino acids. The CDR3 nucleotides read TGTGCCAGCAGCTCGAGCGGGACCTACTCCTACGAGCAGTACTTC. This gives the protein CASSSSGTYSYEQYF.

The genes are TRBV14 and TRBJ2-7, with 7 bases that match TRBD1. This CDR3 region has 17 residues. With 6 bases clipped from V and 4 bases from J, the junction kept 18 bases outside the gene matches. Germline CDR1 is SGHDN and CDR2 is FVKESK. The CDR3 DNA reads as TGTGCCAGCAGTTTCTACCGTGAGGGGGCATGGTCGTACGAGCAGTACTTC. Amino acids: CASSFYREGAWSYEQYF.

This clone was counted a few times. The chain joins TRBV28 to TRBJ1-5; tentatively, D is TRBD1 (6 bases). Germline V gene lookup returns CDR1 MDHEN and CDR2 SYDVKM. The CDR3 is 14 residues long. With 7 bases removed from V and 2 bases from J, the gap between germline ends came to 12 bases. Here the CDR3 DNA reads TGTGCCAGCAAGGGGCCAGGGGGCAATCAGCCCCAGCATTTT. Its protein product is CASKGPGGNQPQHF.